The clone carrying this TCR beta chain was seen more than once but under ten times. The sample is drawn from a study of cytomegalovirus exposure and HLA in healthy donors. The study ran its PCR with 60 Vbeta and 13 Jbeta primers. Assay used: immunoSEQ multiplex PCR; TCRdb lists only in-frame clones, some missing. The table includes under 150,000 clones, around a tenth detected once. The TCR originated in a male donor in good health and CMV-seronegative. What was sequenced was PBMCs.

This CDR3 reads CAWSGTEGTSPGWGQYF. In DNA form, the CDR3 reads TGTGCCTGGAGTGGAACCGAGGGGACTAGCCCGGGATGGGGGCAGTACTTC. The genes are TRBV30 and TRBJ2-7, with 9 bases that match TRBD2. There are 17 residues in the CDR3. From germline, CDR1 is GTSNPN and CDR2 SVGIG (reference sequence). J gave up 9 bases and V 1 base, and 19 bases lay outside the gene matches.